This T cell receptor beta chain was profiled in a study of cytomegalovirus exposure and HLA in healthy donors. This table comes from immunoSEQ multiplex PCR, and its TCRdb copy is limited to in-frame clones, with some not included. The sample yields under 100,000 clones, 84% seen once. Looked up from germline, CDR1 is SGHRS and CDR2 is YFSETQ. V was trimmed by 4 bases and J by 4 bases, leaving 17 bases between them. The CDR3 contains 15 residues. The TCR was taken from a woman aged 18 to 35 in good health and CMV-seropositive. Sequencing used PBMCs. The chain is built from TRBV5-1 and TRBJ1-1; D is undetermined. The CDR3 sequence: CASSRGWGGGTEAFF. The CDR3 bases are TGCGCCAGCAGCCGGGGTTGGGGAGGAGGCACTGAAGCTTTCTTT. Full variable domain (missing parts from reference TRBV5-1 and TRBJ1-1): KAGVTQTPRYLIKTRGQQVTLSCSPISGHRSVSWYQQTPGQGLQFLFEYFSETQRNKGNFPGRFSGRQFSNSRSEMNVSTLELGDSALYLCASSRGWGGGTEAFFGQGTRLTVV.